The 15 T cell receptor beta chains presented below share a single source sample, sequenced in a study of tissue T cells after allogeneic stem cell transplantation. Time point meaning: mouse harvest day 14 after allogeneic transplant. The graft held 10^6 splenic CD5+ T cells and 10^7 T-cell-depleted bone marrow cells. Produced via immunoSEQ multiplex PCR; TCRdb's table is partial and in-frame only. The table has more than 5,500 clones, roughly 42% seen once. The sequencing sample was made of gut tissue. The source of these receptors is a female BALB/c mouse given C57BL/6 T cells with graft-versus-host disease after an allogeneic hematopoietic cell transplant.

In regard to this clone: Gene names refer to mouse genes. The read terminates 1 residue ahead of where the CDR3 ends, so the germline J gene completes it. The chain couples TRBV13-2 to TRBJ1-5; D gene uncertain. Trimming removed 0 bases from V and 3 bases from J, with 7 bases in between. In germline, CDR1 is NNHNN, CDR2 SYGAGS (reference sequence). This CDR3 region has 14 residues. CDR3 residues: CASGDGGGNQAPLF. The covered CDR3 bases are TGTGCCAGCGGTGATGGAGGCGGCAACCAGGCTCCGCTT.

Concerning this clone itself: The genes are named according to mouse. The read ends 1 residue before the CDR3 terminus; that terminus is restored from the germline J gene. The V call is TRBV3, the J call TRBJ2-5; D ambiguous. V shed 4 bases and J shed 6 bases, with 11 bases lying between them. CDR3 length: 13 residues. The V gene's germline CDR1 is SNHLY and CDR2 FYNGKV (reference sequence). CDR3 bases read: TGTGCCAGCAGCTCGAAGCCCCGGGACACCCAGTAC. It codes for CASSSKPRDTQY. The full-length CDR3 reads as CASSSKPRDTQYF. Supplemented by reference TRBV3 and TRBJ2-5, the full variable domain reads GPKVLQIPSHQIIDMGQMVTLNCDPVSNHLYFYWYKQILGQQMEFLVNFYNGKVMEKSKLFKDQFSVERPDGSYFTLKIQPTALEDSAVYFCASSSKPRDTQYFGPGTRLLVL.

As concerns this clone: Mouse gene names and germline throughout. Read coverage stops 1 residue before the CDR3 terminus; the germline J gene supplies the remainder. The chain has TRBV23 and TRBJ1-2; the table's D gene call, TRBD1, was not cross checked with the DNA. CDR1 and CDR2 from the germline V gene are KGHTA and FQNQQP. CDR3 size: 14 residues. CDR3 DNA, as far as it was read: TGCTCCAGCAGGCGATTACAGGGGAACTCCGACTACACC. This codes for CSSRRLQGNSDYT. The complete CDR3 protein is CSSRRLQGNSDYTF.

About this clone: Germline and genes: mouse. The read finishes 1 residue shy of the CDR3 end, and the germline J gene is used to complete it. J is TRBJ1-1 and V is TRBV13-1; unclear D gene. V lost 2 bases, J lost 5 bases, and 7 bases lay in between. Germline CDR1 reads NSHNY; CDR2 reads SYGAGN. CDR3 length: 12 residues. CDR3 sequence reads: CASSEEDTEVFF. CDR3 DNA (partial): TGTGCCAGCAGTGAAGAGGATACAGAAGTCTTC.

This clone has a handful of counts. Gene labels here are mouse ones. The CDR3 end is not reached by the read, which stops 1 residue before it; the germline J gene fills it in. This chain joins TRBV3 and TRBJ2-5, with 9 bases identical to TRBD2. The V gene end was trimmed by 4 bases and the J gene end by 2 bases; junction bases not matched to a gene: 1. Germline CDR1 SNHLY, CDR2 FYNGKV (reference sequence). The CDR3 is 14 residues long. CDR3 DNA (partial): TGTGCCAGCAGCTACTGGGGGGCCCAAGACACCCAGTAC. As protein: CASSYWGAQDTQY. The full CDR3 reads CASSYWGAQDTQYF.

About this clone: Gene labels here are mouse ones. The read ends 1 residue before the CDR3 terminus; that terminus is restored from the germline J gene. The rearrangement uses TRBV5 and TRBJ2-4; 10 nucleotides line up with TRBD2. The CDR3 sequence is 15 residues long. V lost 0 bases, J lost 3 bases, and 0 bases stayed unmatched. The germline V gene has CDR1 LGHNA and CDR2 YNLKQL (reference sequence). The sequenced part of the CDR3 DNA is TGTGCCAGCAGCCAAGACTGGGGGGGCCAAAACACCTTGTAC. It codes for CASSQDWGGQNTLY. The full CDR3 reads CASSQDWGGQNTLYF.

Worth noting for this clone: Gene names and germline match the mouse. The CDR3 extends 1 residue past the end of the read, so its final part is completed from the germline J gene. This rearrangement joins TRBV15 to TRBJ2-2, with D unclear. CDR1 and CDR2 (germline): SGHND, FRSKSL. The CDR3 spans 14 residues. Trimming cost V 3 bases and J 4 bases, with 9 bases left between them. The DNA read from the CDR3 is TGTGCCAGCAGTTTTAGGGTGGGCACCGGGCAGCTCTAC. Its translation: CASSFRVGTGQLY. The complete CDR3 sequence is CASSFRVGTGQLYF.

About this clone: Gene names and germline match the mouse. The DNA ends 1 residue before the CDR3 does, and the rest of the CDR3 is filled in from the germline J gene. The sample has other DNA sequences that encode this CDR3 too. The chain employs TRBV19 and TRBJ1-2, with 7 bases fitting TRBD1. V shed 1 base, J shed 3 bases, and the junction held 6 bases outside the gene matches. Germline CDR1 FNHDT, CDR2 SITEND (reference sequence). This CDR3 is 15 amino acids long. This CDR3 reads CASSIIRGMDSDYTF. Incomplete CDR3 DNA: TGTGCCAGCAGTATAATCAGGGGGATGGACTCCGACTACACC.

On this clone itself: Mouse names are used for the genes. The CDR3 end lies 1 residue beyond the end of the read and is filled in from the germline J gene. The chain has TRBV2 and TRBJ1-6; D is ambiguous. TRBJ1-6 is designated an ORF whose function remains uncertain. Germline CDR1 reads LGHNA; CDR2 reads YSYQKL. The CDR3 totals 13 residues. Trimming stripped 0 bases from V and 7 bases from J, with 4 bases between. CDR3 bases read: TGTGCCAGCAGCCAAGAGACGAATTCGCCCCTCTAC. As protein: CASSQETNSPLY. The complete CDR3 protein is CASSQETNSPLYF.

Worth noting for this clone: The gene symbols are mouse symbols. Sequencing ends 1 residue short of the CDR3 end; the germline J gene provides the rest. The rearrangement links TRBV5 to TRBJ2-7; D possibly corresponds to TRBD1 (6 bases). The V end lost 3 bases, the J end lost 7 bases, and 10 bases lay between the germline ends. The length of the CDR3 is 12 residues. Per germline, CDR1 LGHNA and CDR2 YNLKQL (reference sequence). The CDR3: CASSHRGGEQYF. The CDR3 DNA, read in part, is TGTGCCAGCAGCCACAGGGGTGGGGAACAGTAC.

Within the sample, this clone is medium-sized. Gene names and germline match the mouse. The read is 1 residue too short to cover the CDR3 end, so that end is filled in from the germline J gene. V is TRBV12-2 and J is TRBJ2-7; 9 bases align to TRBD1. Germline-derived CDR1 and CDR2 are SGHLS and HYDKME. The CDR3 loop spans 13 amino acids. The trim removed 2 bases at V and 3 bases at J, leaving 1 base unmatched. This CDR3 reads CASSRDRDYEQYF. The CDR3 bases that were read are TGTGCCAGCTCTCGGGACAGGGACTATGAACAGTAC.

Points on this clone: Gene names are the mouse ones. The read falls 1 residue short of the CDR3 end, and the missing part is taken from the germline J gene. The gene calls are TRBV26 and TRBJ1-4, with TRBD1 matching over 9 bases. Looked up from germline, CDR1 is KGHPV and CDR2 is FQNQEV (reference sequence). The CDR3 sequence is 15 residues long. With V trimmed by 2 bases and J by 2 bases, 0 bases remained unmatched. The part of the CDR3 DNA that was read is TGTGCCAGCAGTCTGGGGACAGGGTCCAACGAAAGATTATTT. It encodes CASSLGTGSNERLF. The whole CDR3 sequence reads CASSLGTGSNERLFF.

About this clone itself: Mouse germline and gene names are used. The DNA ends 1 residue before the CDR3 does, and the rest of the CDR3 is filled in from the germline J gene. The rearrangement joins TRBV3 to TRBJ1-3; D remains unclear. Trimming removed 0 bases from V and 4 bases from J, with 7 bases in between. The CDR3 runs 14 residues. Germline loops: CDR1 SNHLY, CDR2 FYNGKV (reference sequence). The CDR3 reads CASSLAGEGNTLYF. CDR3 DNA (partial): TGTGCCAGCAGCTTAGCCGGGGAGGGAAATACGCTCTAT.

By share, this clone counts as medium-sized. Gene names follow the mouse nomenclature. The read stops 1 residue short of the end of the CDR3; the missing end is completed from the germline J gene. The rearrangement uses TRBV26 and TRBJ2-1; the D gene is possibly TRBD2 (6 bases). The CDR3 contains 15 residues. CDR1 and CDR2 from the germline V gene are KGHPV and FQNQEV (reference sequence). Trimming took 1 base from V and 1 from J, leaving 8 bases between them. The sequenced CDR3 bases are TGTGCCAGCAGTCTGTACGGGGGGAACTATGCTGAGCAGTTC. Its protein product is CASSLYGGNYAEQF. The full CDR3 protein is CASSLYGGNYAEQFF.

Worth noting for this clone: Germline and genes here are mouse. The read finishes 1 residue shy of the CDR3 end, and the germline J gene is used to complete it. The J gene is TRBJ2-7, the V gene TRBV12-2, with TRBD2 matching over 9 bases. CDR1 and CDR2 from the germline V gene are SGHLS and HYDKME. The CDR3 is made up of 14 amino acids. V lost 4 bases to trimming and J lost 1 base; unmatched junction nucleotides: 4. The covered CDR3 bases are TGTGCCAGCTCCCCAGACTGGGGGTCCTATGAACAGTAC. Translation gives CASSPDWGSYEQY. From start to end, the CDR3 is CASSPDWGSYEQYF.